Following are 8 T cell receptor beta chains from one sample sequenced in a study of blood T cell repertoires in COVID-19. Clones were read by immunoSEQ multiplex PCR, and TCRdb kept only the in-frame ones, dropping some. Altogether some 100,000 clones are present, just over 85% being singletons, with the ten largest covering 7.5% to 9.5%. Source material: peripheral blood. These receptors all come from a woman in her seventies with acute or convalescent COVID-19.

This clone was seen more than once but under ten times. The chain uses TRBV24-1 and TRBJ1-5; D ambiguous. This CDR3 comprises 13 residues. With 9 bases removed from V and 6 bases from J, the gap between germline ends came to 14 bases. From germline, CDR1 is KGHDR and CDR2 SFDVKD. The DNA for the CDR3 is TGTGCCACCGCCCAGTGGGCAGGTCAGCCCCAGCATTTT. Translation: CATAQWAGQPQHF.

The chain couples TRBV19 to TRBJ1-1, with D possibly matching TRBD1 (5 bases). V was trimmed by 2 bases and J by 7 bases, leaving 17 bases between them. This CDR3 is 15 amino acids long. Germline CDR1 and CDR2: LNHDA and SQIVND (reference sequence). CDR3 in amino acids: CASSILYLSDSEAFF. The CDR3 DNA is TGTGCCAGTAGTATATTATATTTGTCAGACAGTGAAGCTTTCTTT.

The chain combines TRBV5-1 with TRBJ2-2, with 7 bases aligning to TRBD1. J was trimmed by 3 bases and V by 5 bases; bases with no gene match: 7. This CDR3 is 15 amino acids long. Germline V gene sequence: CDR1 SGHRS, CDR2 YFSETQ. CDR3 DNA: TGCGCCAGCAGACGACAGGGAACGGACACCGGGGAGCTGTTTTTT. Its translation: CASRRQGTDTGELFF.

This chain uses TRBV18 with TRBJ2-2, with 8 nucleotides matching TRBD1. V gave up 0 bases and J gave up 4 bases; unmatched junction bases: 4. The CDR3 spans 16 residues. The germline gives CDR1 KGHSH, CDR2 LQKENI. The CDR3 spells CASSPPAGTGTGELFF. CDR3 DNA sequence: TGTGCCAGCTCACCACCGGCCGGGACAGGCACCGGGGAGCTGTTTTTT.

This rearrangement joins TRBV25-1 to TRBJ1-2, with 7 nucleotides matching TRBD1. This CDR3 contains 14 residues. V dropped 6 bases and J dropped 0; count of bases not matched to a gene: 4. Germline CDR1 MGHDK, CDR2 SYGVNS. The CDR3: CASSPGQPNYGYTF. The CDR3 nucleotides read TGTGCCAGCAGCCCGGGACAGCCTAACTATGGCTACACCTTC.

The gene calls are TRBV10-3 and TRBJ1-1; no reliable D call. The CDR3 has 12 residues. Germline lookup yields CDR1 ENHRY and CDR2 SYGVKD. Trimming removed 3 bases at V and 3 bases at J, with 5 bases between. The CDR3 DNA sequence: TGTGCCATCAGTGATATGTACACTGAAGCTTTCTTT. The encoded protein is CAISDMYTEAFF.

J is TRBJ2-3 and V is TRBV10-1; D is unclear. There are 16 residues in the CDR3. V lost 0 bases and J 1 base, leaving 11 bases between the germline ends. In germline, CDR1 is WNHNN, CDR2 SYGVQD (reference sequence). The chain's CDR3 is CASSESRVPGTDTQYF. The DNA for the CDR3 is TGCGCCAGCAGTGAGTCTCGGGTGCCCGGCACAGATACGCAGTATTTT.

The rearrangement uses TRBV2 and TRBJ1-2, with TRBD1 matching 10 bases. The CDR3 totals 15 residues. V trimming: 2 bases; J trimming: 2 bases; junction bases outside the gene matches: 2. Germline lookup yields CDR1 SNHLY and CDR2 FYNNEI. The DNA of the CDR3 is TGTGCCAGCAGTGAATGGGACAGGGGAAACTATGGCTACACCTTC. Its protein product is CASSEWDRGNYGYTF.